This T cell receptor beta chain was obtained from a study of shared clonotypes between healthy human individuals. Whole-study findings and limits: Clonotypes not shared had lower generation probabilities than those common to all four donors.

TCRdb keeps only in-frame clones here, not all; method: immunoSEQ multiplex PCR. The sample shows about 580,000 clones, roughly 98% of them seen only once. A remark on this clone: As yet, its antigen is unknown.

The CDR3 consists of 8 residues. From germline, CDR1 is DFQATT and CDR2 SNEGSKA (reference sequence). V gave up 8 bases and J gave up 5 bases, with 3 bases separating them. Selected positively for CCR7 and CD45RO-negative, naive CD8 cells excluded terminally differentiated effector memory CD45RA+ cells. The genes are TRBV20-1 and TRBJ1-2; D ambiguous. What was sequenced was naive CD8+ T cells sorted from blood. This sequence was found in a young man in good health. This chain's CDR3 is CSSYGYTF. The CDR3 DNA reads as TGCAGTTCGTATGGCTACACCTTC.